This is a list of T cell receptor beta chains from one sample in a study of control samples from healthy donors and cancer patients. The table came from immunoSEQ multiplex PCR; TCRdb's copy has only in-frame clones and leaves some out. The sample yields under 75,000 clones, approximately 85% seen once. Sequenced input: blood. The receptors stem from a man aged 35 to 55 in good health. The CDR3 runs from the conserved cysteine through the conserved F or W. D genes are given only for firm matches. Clone size is shown for a subset of rows, as once, few, many or a class of expanded clone.

v_call	j_call	clone_size	d_call	cdr3_aa	cdr3_nt
TRBV6-5	TRBJ1-5	NA	NA	CASSYDSNQPQHF	TGTGCCAGCAGTTATGACAGCAATCAGCCCCAGCATTTT
TRBV6-2/TRBV6-3	TRBJ1-2	NA	NA	CASSYRGYGYTF	TGTGCCAGCAGTTACAGGGGATATGGCTACACCTTC
TRBV2	TRBJ2-2	NA	NA	CASRRMDQGTGELFF	TGTGCCAGCAGGCGCATGGACCAAGGCACCGGGGAGCTGTTTTTT
TRBV12-3/TRBV12-4	TRBJ2-7	NA	NA	CASSLGVGSEQYF	TGTGCCAGCAGTTTAGGGGTTGGTAGTGAGCAGTACTTC
TRBV10-3	TRBJ1-1	NA	NA	CAISESRGSPMNTEAFF	TGTGCCATCAGTGAGTCGCGCGGCAGCCCCATGAACACTGAAGCTTTCTTT
TRBV27	TRBJ2-2	NA	NA	CASSLGQIRNTGELFF	TGTGCCAGCAGTTTAGGGCAGATTAGGAACACCGGGGAGCTGTTTTTT
TRBV5-4	TRBJ2-5	NA	TRBD2	CASSTTSGTRQETQYF	TGTGCCAGCAGTACGACTAGCGGAACCCGCCAAGAGACCCAGTACTTC
TRBV4-1	TRBJ1-1	NA	NA	CASSQGPWSPNTEAFF	TGCGCCAGCAGCCAAGGGCCCTGGTCACCTAACACTGAAGCTTTCTTT
TRBV3-1/TRBV3-2	TRBJ2-3	NA	NA	CASSQGPGVKSPASTDTQYF	TGTGCCAGCAGCCAAGGCCCCGGAGTAAAGTCCCCAGCTAGCACAGATACGCAGTATTTT
TRBV28	TRBJ2-3	NA	NA	CASTQRDTQYF	TGTGCCAGCACCCAGAGGGATACGCAGTATTTT
TRBV11-2	TRBJ2-3	NA	TRBD2	CASSLTSYGLAGFTDTQYF	TGTGCCAGCAGCCTTACCTCCTATGGACTAGCGGGGTTCACAGATACGCAGTATTTT
TRBV27	TRBJ2-1	few	TRBD2	CASSSRSGAQGGNEQFF	TGTGCCAGCAGTTCACGTAGCGGGGCCCAAGGGGGCAATGAGCAGTTCTTC
TRBV12-5	TRBJ1-1	NA	NA	CASGLTFLNTEAFF	TGTGCTAGTGGTTTGACTTTCCTGAACACTGAAGCTTTCTTT
TRBV5-1	TRBJ1-1	NA	NA	CASSGMGVETEAFF	TGCGCCAGCAGCGGGATGGGAGTTGAGACTGAAGCTTTCTTT
TRBV7-2	TRBJ2-1	NA	NA	CASSLSRDNEQFF	TGTGCCAGCAGCTTGAGCCGGGACAATGAGCAGTTCTTC
TRBV7-9	TRBJ2-3	NA	NA	CASSLVSDTQYF	TGTGCCAGCAGCTTAGTCAGTGATACGCAGTATTTT
TRBV5-1	TRBJ2-2	few	TRBD2	CASSSETSGRAPGELFF	TGCGCCAGCAGCTCGGAAACTAGCGGGAGGGCCCCCGGGGAGCTGTTTTTT
TRBV18	TRBJ1-3	NA	NA	CATLPERSGNTIYF	TGTGCCACACTGCCTGAGAGGTCTGGAAACACCATATATTTT
TRBV19	TRBJ1-2	NA	TRBD1	CASRKTGERYGYTF	TGTGCCAGTAGAAAGACAGGGGAACGGTATGGCTACACCTTC
TRBV7-9	TRBJ2-3	once	NA	CASSLQGSGTDTQYF	TGTGCCAGCAGTCTCCAGGGATCGGGCACAGATACGCAGTATTTT
TRBV6-5	TRBJ2-5	NA	TRBD2	CASNPGLAGLETQYF	TGTGCCAGCAACCCCGGCCTAGCGGGACTGGAGACCCAGTACTTC
TRBV4-1	TRBJ1-2	NA	NA	CASSQDQGIYGYTF	TGCGCCAGCAGCCAAGATCAGGGGATCTATGGCTACACCTTC
TRBV18	TRBJ2-3	NA	NA	CASSPQGGITDTQYF	TGTGCCAGCTCACCGCAGGGTGGTATCACAGATACGCAGTATTTT
TRBV2	TRBJ2-5	NA	TRBD2	CASTFAGGPGETQYF	TGTGCCAGCACGTTTGCGGGAGGGCCGGGAGAGACCCAGTACTTC
TRBV14	TRBJ1-4	few	TRBD1	CASSRWTGLYNEKLFF	TGTGCCAGCAGCCGGTGGACAGGGCTTTATAATGAAAAACTGTTTTTT
TRBV7-3	TRBJ2-1	NA	NA	CASSLNSGNYNEQFF	TGTGCCAGCAGCTTAAATTCAGGGAACTACAATGAGCAGTTCTTC
TRBV14	TRBJ1-1	NA	NA	CASSQGGLLGEAFF	TGTGCCAGCAGCCAAGGGGGACTGTTAGGCGAAGCTTTCTTT
TRBV28	TRBJ2-7	NA	TRBD1	CASSLVGQGSYEQYF	TGTGCCAGCAGTTTGGTGGGACAGGGGTCATACGAGCAGTACTTC
TRBV6-5	TRBJ1-2	NA	TRBD1	CASTRWDSYGYTF	TGTGCCAGCACCCGGTGGGACAGCTATGGCTACACCTTC
TRBV5-6	TRBJ1-6	NA	NA	CASSQSESPLHF	TGTGCCAGCAGCCAATCCGAATCACCCCTCCACTTT
TRBV10-2	TRBJ2-7	NA	TRBD2	CASSEGLREVSYEQYF	TGCGCCAGCAGTGAGGGTTTGCGGGAGGTCTCCTACGAGCAGTACTTC
TRBV19	TRBJ2-7	NA	TRBD1	CASGTGGAYEQYF	TGTGCCAGTGGGACAGGCGGAGCCTACGAGCAGTACTTC
TRBV19	TRBJ2-1	NA	NA	CASQKSRYNEQFF	TGTGCCAGCCAGAAGTCTAGGTACAATGAGCAGTTCTTC
TRBV15	TRBJ1-3	NA	NA	CATSRDKGAGNTIYF	TGTGCCACCAGCAGAGATAAGGGTGCTGGAAACACCATATATTTT
TRBV7-2	TRBJ2-1	NA	NA	CASSLASSYNEQFF	TGTGCCAGCAGCTTAGCTTCTAGCTACAATGAGCAGTTCTTC
TRBV18	TRBJ2-7	NA	TRBD2	CASSPGGEGYEQYF	TGTGCCAGCTCACCGGGAGGGGAGGGCTACGAGCAGTACTTC
TRBV19	TRBJ2-5	NA	NA	CASKPAGAEETQYF	TGTGCCAGTAAACCTGCAGGGGCGGAGGAGACCCAGTACTTC
TRBV5-1	TRBJ1-2	NA	NA	CATRPLPNYGYTF	TGCGCCACCAGACCGTTACCTAACTATGGCTACACCTTC
TRBV7-6	TRBJ1-1	NA	NA	CASSRGGGKNTEAFF	TGTGCCAGCAGCCGGGGGGGAGGGAAGAACACTGAAGCTTTCTTT
TRBV3-1/TRBV3-2	TRBJ2-7	NA	NA	CASSYRESSYEQYF	TGTGCCAGCAGCTACCGAGAGAGCTCCTACGAGCAGTACTTC
TRBV5-8	TRBJ2-7	NA	TRBD1	CASSSGTGYNEQYF	TGTGCCAGCAGCTCTGGGACAGGGTACAACGAGCAGTACTTC
TRBV5-1	TRBJ1-4	NA	NA	CASSRRESTATNEKLFF	TGCGCCAGCAGCAGGAGAGAGTCAACTGCAACTAATGAAAAACTGTTTTTT
TRBV7-2	TRBJ1-1	NA	NA	CASSFSTGENTEAFF	TGTGCCAGCAGCTTCTCGACGGGGGAGAACACTGAAGCTTTCTTT
TRBV4-2	TRBJ2-7	NA	NA	CASSQDLTGTYEQYF	TGTGCCAGCAGCCAAGATCTGACGGGGACCTACGAGCAGTACTTC
TRBV28	TRBJ2-7	NA	TRBD1	CASSLRGQGLREQYF	TGTGCCAGCAGTTTAAGAGGACAGGGGTTGAGGGAGCAGTACTTC
TRBV30	TRBJ1-1	NA	NA	CAWSVNGGRSFF	TGTGCCTGGAGTGTTAACGGAGGACGATCTTTCTTT
TRBV18	TRBJ2-7	NA	NA	CASSPGTEPYEQYF	TGTGCCAGCTCACCAGGGACGGAGCCCTACGAGCAGTACTTC
TRBV24-1	TRBJ2-2	NA	TRBD1	CATRGQGAPGELFF	TGTGCCACAAGAGGACAGGGGGCCCCCGGGGAGCTGTTTTTT
TRBV29-1	TRBJ2-1	NA	TRBD2	CSVGGEGSLRNHNEQFF	TGCAGCGTTGGCGGGGAGGGATCCTTAAGGAACCACAATGAGCAGTTCTTC